A single count supports the clone carrying this T cell receptor beta chain. Its matching antigen is unknown. In germline, CDR1 is MRHNA, CDR2 SNTAGT. This CDR3 region has 13 residues. The ends were cut back, 3 bases at V and 2 bases at J, with 6 bases in the middle. Only in-frame clones appear in the TCRdb table, and some are missing; sequencing was by immunoSEQ multiplex PCR. The table shows hundreds of thousands of clones, with approximately 88% occurring only once. This entry comes from a study of Ad26.COV2.S vaccination and SARS-CoV-2 variants. Treatment described: 15 to 20 received Ad26.COV2.S at low or high dose, single or two shots; 5 received placebo; per-sample allocation not given. Samples came from day 63 after the first vaccine or placebo injection. Broader study findings: The breadth of spike-specific CD8+ and CD4+ T cell responses after vaccination was reportedly substantial. People who got the vaccine had more spike-specific TCR breadth than people who got placebo. In TCR breadth and depth analyses, total T cell responses may have been underestimated.

Sequencing was performed on peripheral blood, taken in a trial of Ad26.COV2.S vaccine versus placebo. The V call is TRBV6-4, the J call TRBJ2-3; the D gene is possibly TRBD2 (6 bases). This sequence was found in a person between 18 and 65 years old who received the Ad26.COV2.S COVID-19 vaccine or a placebo. In DNA, the CDR3 is TGTGCCAGCAGTGAGCGGGACACAGATACGCAGTATTTT. Translation gives CASSERDTDTQYF.